Following are 14 T cell receptor beta chains from one sample sequenced in a study of radiotherapy plus CTLA-4 blockade in lung cancer. Profiled with immunoSEQ multiplex PCR; TCRdb holds only in-frame clones, not every one. The sample shows 35,000 to 40,000 clones, around 85% of them seen only once. Sample: peripheral blood, taken from a patient treated with radiotherapy plus ipilimumab. Receptors originate from a human donor with non-small cell lung cancer whose response to radiotherapy plus ipilimumab could not be evaluated.

The rearrangement joins TRBV11-2 to TRBJ1-1, with 7 bases that match TRBD1. Germline V gene data show CDR1 as SGHAT and CDR2 as FQNNGV. V was clipped by 6 bases and J by 0 bases; unmatched bases: 7. The CDR3 extends over 15 amino acids. The CDR3 is CASSLLGQLNTEAFF. The CDR3, as DNA: TGTGCCAGCAGTTTGCTGGGACAGCTGAACACTGAAGCTTTCTTT.

The gene calls are TRBV4-1 and TRBJ2-1, with TRBD2 as a possible D gene (6 bases). The germline CDR1 and CDR2 sequences are MGHRA and YSYEKL. Trimming removed 6 bases from V and 5 bases from J, with 17 bases in between. The CDR3 runs to 15 residues. The CDR3 sequence: CASRSGERRHNEQFF. In DNA form, the CDR3 reads TGCGCCAGCAGGTCGGGGGAGAGGCGGCACAATGAGCAGTTCTTC.

The V call is TRBV11-2, the J call TRBJ2-2; TRBD2 agrees at 12 bases. The V gene's germline CDR1 is SGHAT and CDR2 FQNNGV. V lost 1 base, J lost 1 base, and 4 bases stayed unmatched. There are 18 residues in the CDR3. Here the CDR3 DNA reads TGTGCCAGCAGCTTAGGGCTAGCGGGGGGGAAGAACACCGGGGAGCTGTTTTTT. It encodes CASSLGLAGGKNTGELFF.

The chain employs TRBV19 and TRBJ2-1, with a possible D match to TRBD2 (6 bases). This CDR3 comprises 16 residues. Germline V gene lookup returns CDR1 LNHDA and CDR2 SQIVND (reference sequence). Trimming cost V 2 bases and J 10 bases, with 21 bases left between them. Here the CDR3 DNA reads TGTGCCAGTAGTATAACCGGAAGGCTCATACGGGGGGAGCAGTTCTTC. Residues: CASSITGRLIRGEQFF.

The genes are TRBV6-1 and TRBJ2-4, with TRBD1 as a possible D gene (5 bases). The CDR3 runs to 14 residues. Germline values: CDR1 MNHNS, CDR2 SASEGT. V gave up 6 bases and J gave up 0 bases, with 9 bases separating them. CDR3 in amino acids: CASRQDIAKNIQYF. CDR3 bases: TGTGCCAGCAGACAGGATATAGCCAAAAACATTCAGTACTTC.

The rearrangement joins TRBV5-4 to TRBJ2-5; 10 positions agree with TRBD2. Germline V gene data show CDR1 as SGHNT and CDR2 as YYREEE (reference sequence). This CDR3 has 18 residues. With V trimmed by 3 bases and J by 4 bases, 15 bases remained unmatched. CDR3 sequence: CASSSTGTRTSGIETQYF. CDR3 in DNA: TGTGCCAGCAGCTCCACGGGAACCCGGACTAGCGGCATAGAGACCCAGTACTTC.

J is TRBJ2-3 and V is TRBV9; D gene uncertain. Germline CDR1 SGDLS, CDR2 YYNGEE. The V end lost 0 bases, the J end lost 4 bases, and 12 bases lay between the germline ends. The CDR3 consists of 15 residues. As DNA, the CDR3 is TGTGCCAGCAGCGTAGGGGTTAGCTACTCAGATACGCAGTATTTT. This codes for CASSVGVSYSDTQYF.

This chain links TRBV5-3 with TRBJ2-3; no clear D gene. TRBV5-3 has ORF status, its function being uncertain. The CDR3 contains 15 residues. V was pared by 1 base and J by 3 bases, with 12 bases between. The CDR3 nucleotides are TGTGCCAGAAGCTTGTTTCAAACAGTGACAGATACGCAGTATTTT. This translates into CARSLFQTVTDTQYF.

The V call is TRBV4-2, the J call TRBJ2-1; D gene unclear. Trimming removed 5 bases at V and 0 bases at J, with 11 bases between. The V gene's germline CDR1 is LGHNA and CDR2 YNFKEQ. CDR3 length: 15 residues. The CDR3 region has the DNA TGTGCCAGCAGCTTAGTCTACAGCTCCTACAATGAGCAGTTCTTC. This codes for CASSLVYSSYNEQFF.

This chain uses TRBV9 with TRBJ2-3, with 9 bases identical to TRBD2. The J segment lost 0 bases and the V segment lost 4 bases, leaving 15 bases of the junction unmatched. Germline CDR1 is SGDLS and CDR2 is YYNGEE. The CDR3 covers 19 residues. CDR3 residues: CASSPTFAGGTKSTDTQYF. In DNA, the CDR3 is TGTGCCAGCAGCCCGACGTTTGCGGGAGGGACGAAAAGCACAGATACGCAGTATTTT. The full variable domain, completed using reference TRBV9 and TRBJ2-3, is DSGVTQTPKHLITATGQRVTLRCSPRSGDLSVYWYQQSLDQGLQFLIQYYNGEERAKGNILERFSAQQFPDLHSELNLSSLELGDSALYFCASSPTFAGGTKSTDTQYFGPGTRLTVL.

The chain links TRBV14 to TRBJ1-5, with a possible D match to TRBD1 (6 bases). With 3 bases removed from V and 0 bases from J, the gap between germline ends came to 12 bases. The CDR3 totals 16 residues. Germline V gene lookup returns CDR1 SGHDN and CDR2 FVKESK. The CDR3: CASSHFRGVSNQPQHF. CDR3 sequence (DNA): TGTGCCAGCAGCCACTTCAGGGGAGTTAGCAATCAGCCCCAGCATTTT.

The chain couples TRBV29-1 to TRBJ2-7, with D unclear. The CDR3 has 12 residues. The germline V and J ends were trimmed by 6 bases and 2 bases, with 11 bases remaining between them. Looked up from germline, CDR1 is SQVTM and CDR2 is ANQGSEA. The CDR3 DNA is TGCAGCGTGTCTGCCCAGACCTACGAGCAGTACTTC. Translated, it gives CSVSAQTYEQYF.

This sequence joins TRBV29-1 and TRBJ1-1, with a possible D match to TRBD1 (5 bases). This CDR3 contains 10 residues. Germline CDR1 reads SQVTM; CDR2 reads ANQGSEA. The CDR3 nucleotides read TGCTCCCCGGGGGGGGGTGAAGCTTTCTTT. Its translation is CSPGGGEAFF.

The gene calls are TRBV6-5 and TRBJ2-2; D is possibly TRBD1 (5 bases). The CDR3 runs to 14 residues. V was clipped by 4 bases and J by 7 bases, with 13 bases between them. The germline gives CDR1 MNHEY, CDR2 SVGAGI. DNA of the CDR3: TGTGCCAGCAGTTCTTTCTGGGGCGGCGGGGAGCTGTTTTTT. Amino acids: CASSSFWGGGELFF.